The next 30 T cell receptor beta chains were all read from a single sample in a study of cytomegalovirus exposure and HLA in healthy donors. 60 Vbeta and 13 Jbeta primers were used in PCR. Using immunoSEQ multiplex PCR, the repertoire was profiled, and TCRdb retains in-frame clones only, with some absent. This table has 99,000 or so clones, roughly three quarters appearing once. The source material was PBMCs. These receptors were taken from a man aged 25 to 40 in good health and CMV-seronegative.

This chain uses TRBV9 with TRBJ2-1, with TRBD2 matching 14 bases. The V gene's germline CDR1 is SGDLS and CDR2 YYNGEE. This CDR3 spans 14 amino acids. V trimming: 5 bases; J trimming: 6 bases; junction bases outside the gene matches: 1. The CDR3 bases are TGTGCCAGCAGGGGGACTAGCGGGAGCAATGAGCAGTTCTTC. Residues: CASRGTSGSNEQFF.

The DNA for the CDR3 is TGTGCCAGCAGGAGAGCTGCAACTAATGAAAAACTGTTTTTT. Its translation is CASRRAATNEKLFF. V is TRBV6-5 and J is TRBJ1-4; no reliable D call. Trimming removed 6 bases from V and 0 bases from J, with 8 bases in between. The CDR3 runs 14 residues. The germline V gene encodes CDR1 MNHEY and CDR2 SVGAGI.

The gene calls are TRBV5-5 and TRBJ2-6; D is uncertain. The germline CDR1 and CDR2 sequences are SGHKS and YYEKEE (reference sequence). The V and J ends lost 7 bases and 0 bases respectively, with 11 bases between them. This CDR3 has 15 amino acids. The CDR3 protein is CASGQAISGANVLTF. The DNA for the CDR3 is TGTGCCAGCGGGCAGGCCATCTCTGGGGCCAACGTCCTGACTTTC.

This rearrangement joins TRBV7-9 to TRBJ1-2, with 8 bases aligning to TRBD1. J lost 4 bases, V lost 3 bases, and 7 bases had no gene match. This CDR3 contains 15 residues. Germline assignment: CDR1 SEHNR and CDR2 FQNEAQ (reference sequence). DNA for the CDR3: TGTGCCAGCAGCTTTTGGGACAGGACGGGCTATGGCTACACCTTC. Translated: CASSFWDRTGYGYTF.

The chain is built from TRBV18 and TRBJ2-1; D is uncertain. CDR1 is KGHSH and CDR2 is LQKENI in the germline V gene. Deletions cut 5 bases from V and 3 bases from J, with 8 bases between. This CDR3 comprises 13 residues. CDR3 sequence (DNA): TGTGCCAGCTCAGTCTCGGTCTACAATGAGCAGTTCTTC. The encoded protein is CASSVSVYNEQFF.

This clone showed up just a few times. V and J are TRBV4-1 and TRBJ2-5, with TRBD2 as a possible D gene (6 bases). V lost 0 bases and J lost 2, with 10 bases in between. The CDR3 contains 15 residues. Germline V gene sequence: CDR1 MGHRA, CDR2 YSYEKL. The CDR3, as DNA: TGCGCCAGCAGCCAAGATCTAGGGACTCAAGAGACCCAGTACTTC. Its protein product is CASSQDLGTQETQYF.

V and J are TRBV4-1 and TRBJ2-2, with D possibly TRBD1 on 5 matching bases. Trimming shortened V by 0 bases and J by 7 bases, and 21 bases separated the two germline ends. Germline V gene lookup returns CDR1 MGHRA and CDR2 YSYEKL. CDR3 length: 18 amino acids. The CDR3 is CASSQDTLIRTTHGELFF. The CDR3 nucleotides read TGCGCCAGCAGCCAAGATACCCTAATCAGGACAACCCACGGGGAGCTGTTTTTT.

The rearrangement uses TRBV6-5 and TRBJ2-3; TRBD2 agrees at 8 bases. Germline CDR1 is MNHEY and CDR2 is SVGAGI. The CDR3 spans 15 residues. With V trimmed by 2 bases and J by 3 bases, 4 bases remained unmatched. In DNA form, the CDR3 reads TGTGCCAGCAGTTACAGTAGCGGGAAAACAGATACGCAGTATTTT. Its translation is CASSYSSGKTDTQYF.

Points on this clone: The junction shows a germline mismatch at one end, possibly a read error. This chain uses TRBV5-5 with TRBJ2-6; a possible D gene is TRBD1 (6 bases). The CDR3 consists of 16 residues. The germline CDR1 and CDR2 sequences are SGHKS and YYEKEE (reference sequence). CDR3 DNA: TGTGCCAGCAGCTGGGTACAGGGAACTGGGGCCAACGGCCTGACTTTC. Protein sequence: CASSWVQGTGANGLTF.

The genes are TRBV9 and TRBJ2-7; TRBD1 agrees at 8 bases. Germline CDR1 is SGDLS and CDR2 is YYNGEE. CDR3 length equals 14 residues. V shed 0 bases, J shed 3 bases, and the junction held 2 bases outside the gene matches. The CDR3 DNA reads as TGTGCCAGCAGCGTAGTGGACAGGGACTACGAGCAGTACTTC. Residues: CASSVVDRDYEQYF.

The chain recombines TRBV28 with TRBJ1-1; 8 positions match TRBD1. There are 15 residues in the CDR3. Trimming cost V 7 bases and J 1 base; bases outside gene matches: 8. Germline V gene lookup returns CDR1 MDHEN and CDR2 SYDVKM. The CDR3 sequence: CASISGGGGNTEAFF. DNA of the CDR3: TGTGCCAGCATATCAGGGGGCGGTGGGAACACTGAAGCTTTCTTT.

The J gene is TRBJ2-6, the V gene TRBV7-2; the D is unclear. Per germline, CDR1 SGHTA and CDR2 FQGNSA. The CDR3 loop spans 15 amino acids. Trimming removed 5 bases at V and 0 bases at J, with 8 bases between. CDR3 coding DNA: TGTGCCAGCAGCCTTTTCTACTCTGGGGCCAACGTCCTGACTTTC. Its translation is CASSLFYSGANVLTF.

In DNA, the CDR3 is TGCGCCAGCAGGATCAGCGGGAGCTACGAGCAGTACTTC. This encodes CASRISGSYEQYF. The chain is built from TRBV5-1 and TRBJ2-7; 8 positions agree with TRBD2. V lost 5 bases to trimming and J lost 3 bases; unmatched junction nucleotides: 4. CDR3 size: 13 residues. Germline V lookup: CDR1 SGHRS, CDR2 YFSETQ.

This rearrangement joins TRBV11-3 to TRBJ2-5; 8 bases agree with TRBD2. CDR1 SGHNT and CDR2 YENEEA come from the germline V gene. Losses at the gene ends were 5 bases for V and 4 bases for J; bases not matched to a gene: 3. CDR3 size: 13 residues. CDR3 loop: CASSREGRETQYF. DNA of the CDR3: TGTGCCAGCAGCCGGGAGGGCCGAGAGACCCAGTACTTC.

The V gene is TRBV4-2, the J gene TRBJ2-2; 7 positions agree with TRBD1. Trimming at V came to 0 bases and at J to 7 bases, leaving 11 bases not matched to a gene. In germline, CDR1 is LGHNA, CDR2 YNFKEQ. The CDR3 runs to 17 residues. The CDR3 loop is CASSQDPAGGSFGELFF. CDR3 sequence (DNA): TGTGCCAGCAGCCAAGATCCGGCAGGGGGTTCGTTCGGGGAGCTGTTTTTT.

The chain carries TRBV19 and TRBJ2-1, with 8 positions matching TRBD2. CDR3 length equals 16 residues. Germline assignment: CDR1 LNHDA and CDR2 SQIVND (reference sequence). The V gene end was trimmed by 9 bases and the J gene end by 2 bases; junction bases not matched to a gene: 12. The DNA of the CDR3 is TGTGCCAGCCTCCCTTCGCCGACTAGCGCCTACAATGAGCAGTTCTTC. Translating it yields CASLPSPTSAYNEQFF.

This clone was counted between two and nine times. The V call is TRBV7-2, the J call TRBJ2-7; 12 bases fit TRBD2. This CDR3 has 15 residues. V gave up 4 bases and J gave up 4 bases; unmatched junction bases: 5. Per the germline V gene, CDR1 is SGHTA and CDR2 is FQGNSA. The CDR3 here is CASSSGLAGWYEQYF. CDR3 DNA: TGTGCCAGCAGCTCCGGACTAGCGGGATGGTACGAGCAGTACTTC.

This clone appeared once. This chain uses TRBV27 with TRBJ2-3, with TRBD2 matching over 11 bases. V shed 1 base, J shed 0 bases, and the junction held 3 bases outside the gene matches. CDR1 is MNHEY and CDR2 is SMNVEV in the germline V gene (reference sequence). The CDR3 is made up of 17 amino acids. The CDR3 region is CASSLFTSGSSTDTQYF. DNA for the CDR3: TGTGCCAGCAGTTTATTCACTAGCGGGAGTAGCACAGATACGCAGTATTTT.

The rearrangement joins TRBV11-2 to TRBJ2-3; 7 bases fit TRBD2. V shed 1 base and J 6 bases; nucleotides not matched to a gene: 4. Germline V gene data show CDR1 as SGHAT and CDR2 as FQNNGV. The CDR3 has 14 amino acids. CDR3 bases: TGTGCCAGCAGCTTAGCGGGAGGCTGGGATACGCAGTATTTT. Translating gives CASSLAGGWDTQYF.

This clone was counted only a few times. V usage is TRBV5-1 and J usage is TRBJ2-3; 7 nucleotides align to TRBD1. The V gene's germline CDR1 is SGHRS and CDR2 YFSETQ. There are 14 residues in the CDR3. Unmatched junction bases numbered 3, after V lost 4 bases and J lost 1 base. CDR3 in amino acids: CASSVTGRTDTQYF. CDR3 bases: TGCGCCAGCAGCGTGACAGGGCGCACAGATACGCAGTATTTT.

To note about this clone: Germline and junction disagree at one end, which may indicate a read error. The gene calls are TRBV9 and TRBJ2-1, with D possibly matching TRBD2 (6 bases). This CDR3 contains 14 residues. CDR1 is SGDLS and CDR2 is YYNGEE in the germline V gene. CDR3 nucleotide sequence: TGTGCCAGCAGCGTAGGGGACTCCCACAATGAGCAGTTCTTC. As protein: CASSVGDSHNEQFF.

The chain has TRBV4-2 and TRBJ1-1; D ambiguous. V shed 7 bases and J shed 2 bases, with 11 bases lying between them. The length of the CDR3 is 13 residues. Germline lookup yields CDR1 LGHNA and CDR2 YNFKEQ. The CDR3 here is CASNWRANTEAFF. The CDR3 DNA reads as TGTGCCAGCAACTGGAGGGCAAACACTGAAGCTTTCTTT.

The genes are TRBV11-2 and TRBJ2-2; 9 bases agree with TRBD2. Trimming cost V 8 bases and J 5 bases; bases outside gene matches: 15. Germline V lookup: CDR1 SGHAT, CDR2 FQNNGV. The CDR3 spans 17 residues. The CDR3 sequence: CASCHYVSGRGTGELFF. As DNA, the CDR3 is TGTGCCAGCTGCCACTACGTTAGCGGGAGAGGGACCGGGGAGCTGTTTTTT.

V usage is TRBV28 and J usage is TRBJ2-7, with 9 bases identical to TRBD1. J lost 3 bases, V lost 6 bases, and 12 bases had no gene match. The germline V gene has CDR1 MDHEN and CDR2 SYDVKM. This CDR3 is built from 16 residues. Here the CDR3 reads CASRPLGGTGFYEQYF. In nucleotides, the CDR3 is TGTGCCAGCAGACCACTCGGAGGGACAGGGTTCTACGAGCAGTACTTC.

The rearrangement joins TRBV28 to TRBJ1-3; no reliable D call. V lost 7 bases, J lost 0 bases, and 4 bases lay in between. The CDR3 consists of 12 residues. CDR1 is MDHEN and CDR2 is SYDVKM in the germline V gene. CDR3 region: CASTNSGNTIYF. The CDR3 bases are TGTGCCAGCACCAACTCTGGAAACACCATATATTTT.

This chain connects TRBV6-6 to TRBJ2-1, with D maybe TRBD2 (5 bases). The CDR3 totals 15 residues. Germline CDR1 reads MNHNY; CDR2 reads SVGAGI (reference sequence). The V gene lost 6 bases and the J gene lost 10 bases, with 22 bases spanning the gap. CDR3 residues: CASSRTGDLSGEQFF. In nucleotides, the CDR3 is TGTGCCAGCAGCCGAACCGGTGACTTAAGCGGCGAGCAGTTCTTC.

This clone occurred a few times. V usage is TRBV13 and J usage is TRBJ2-1; TRBD2 matches at 8 bases. Germline CDR1 and CDR2: PRHDT and FYEKMQ (reference sequence). CDR3 length: 15 amino acids. V lost 6 bases, J lost 8 bases, and 12 bases stayed unmatched. CDR3: CASSRQVLAVYEQFF. In DNA form, the CDR3 reads TGTGCCAGCAGTCGCCAGGTACTAGCGGTTTATGAGCAGTTCTTC.

This clone has just a few counts. This chain uses TRBV7-9 with TRBJ2-7, with 7 positions matching TRBD2. The CDR3 contains 15 residues. The V gene end was trimmed by 4 bases and the J gene end by 0 bases; junction bases not matched to a gene: 6. The germline V gene has CDR1 SEHNR and CDR2 FQNEAQ (reference sequence). The CDR3: CASSSGRELSYEQYF. Here the CDR3 DNA reads TGTGCCAGCAGCTCAGGGCGGGAGCTCTCCTACGAGCAGTACTTC.

This chain links TRBV6-1 with TRBJ2-2; D possibly corresponds to TRBD2 (6 bases). The CDR3 loop spans 15 amino acids. The V gene's germline CDR1 is MNHNS and CDR2 SASEGT. The V gene lost 9 bases and the J gene lost 6 bases, with 20 bases spanning the gap. The CDR3 nucleotides are TGTGCCAGTACCTCTGAGGGACTTCCCCCCGGGGAGCTGTTTTTT. Translation: CASTSEGLPPGELFF.

This clone was counted a few times. The chain is built from TRBV25-1 and TRBJ1-2; 12 bases map to TRBD1. V was pared by 6 bases and J by 5 bases, with 13 bases of the junction left unmatched. Germline CDR1 reads MGHDK; CDR2 reads SYGVNS. This CDR3 contains 17 residues. The CDR3 sequence is CASSGGQGQGAGYGYTF. CDR3 nucleotides: TGTGCCAGCAGCGGAGGGCAGGGACAGGGGGCTGGTTATGGCTACACCTTC.